This T cell receptor beta chain was identified during a study of neoadjuvant anti-PD-1 for oral cavity cancer. Time point of the sample: after neoadjuvant nivolumab, at surgical resection. Cohort: HPV-negative, locally advanced oral cavity squamous cell carcinoma patients. Per germline, CDR1 LNHDA and CDR2 SQIVND (reference sequence). The V and J ends lost 4 bases and 2 bases respectively, with 21 bases between them. The CDR3 covers 17 residues. Sequencing used immunoSEQ multiplex PCR; TCRdb keeps in-frame clones, though not all of them. The sample yields tens of thousands of clones, around two fifths seen once.

Sequencing was performed on tumor tissue, taken after nivolumab (anti-PD-1) treatment. The V call is TRBV19, the J call TRBJ2-7; D is perhaps TRBD1 (6 bases). This sequence originates from a person aged 40-85 years with oral cavity squamous cell carcinoma. CDR3 in amino acids: CASSTQGSGDTTYEQYF. Here the CDR3 DNA reads TGTGCCAGTAGTACACAGGGATCAGGGGACACGACCTACGAGCAGTACTTC.